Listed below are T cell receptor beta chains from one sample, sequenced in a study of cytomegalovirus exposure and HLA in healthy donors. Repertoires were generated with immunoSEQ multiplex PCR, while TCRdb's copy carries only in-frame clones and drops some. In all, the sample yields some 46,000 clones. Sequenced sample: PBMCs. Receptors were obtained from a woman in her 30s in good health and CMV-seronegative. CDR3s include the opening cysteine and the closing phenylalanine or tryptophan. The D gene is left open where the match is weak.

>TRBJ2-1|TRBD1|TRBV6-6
TGTGCCAGCAGCTACCAGGGGGAATTGGTCAATGAGCAGTTCTTC
CASSYQGELVNEQFF
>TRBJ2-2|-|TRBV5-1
TGCGCCAGCAGCTTAAGTCAGGGTTATACCGGGGAGCTGTTTTTT
CASSLSQGYTGELFF
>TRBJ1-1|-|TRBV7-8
TGTGCCAGCAGCTTAGGTCCGGTGGAGGAAGCTTTCTTT
CASSLGPVEEAFF
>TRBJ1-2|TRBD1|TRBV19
TGTGCCAGTAGCCCAGGGACAGAATTAAACTATGGCTACACCTTC
CASSPGTELNYGYTF
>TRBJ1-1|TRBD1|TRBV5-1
TGCGCCAGCAGCTCGACAGGGGATAACACTGAAGCTTTCTTT
CASSSTGDNTEAFF
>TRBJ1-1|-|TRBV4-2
TGTGCCAGCAGCCCCGTTCGAGGGCGAGCTGTGAAGAACACTGAAGCTTTCTTT
CASSPVRGRAVKNTEAFF
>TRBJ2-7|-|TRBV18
TGTGCCAGCTCACCCCCAACACCGACCTACGAGCAGTACTTC
CASSPPTPTYEQYF
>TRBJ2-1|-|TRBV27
TGTGCCAGCAGTTCCTCTCGGAGTAGCCTCTACAATGAGCAGTTCTTC
CASSSSRSSLYNEQFF
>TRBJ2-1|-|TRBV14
TGTGCCAGCAGCCAAGATTGGGTAAGGGAGGAGCAGTTCTTC
CASSQDWVREEQFF
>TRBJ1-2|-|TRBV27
TGTGCCAGCAGTCAGGGTTATGGCTACACCTTC
CASSQGYGYTF
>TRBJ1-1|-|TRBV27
TGTGCCAGCTGTCGAGGGGGTGAAGCTTTCTTT
CASCRGGEAFF
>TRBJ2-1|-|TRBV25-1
TGTGCCAGCAGTCGACCAAGCGGTAGCTCCTACAATGAGCAGTTCTTC
CASSRPSGSSYNEQFF
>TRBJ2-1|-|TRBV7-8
TGTGCCAGCAGCTTAAATTCAGGGAATGAGCAGTTCTTC
CASSLNSGNEQFF
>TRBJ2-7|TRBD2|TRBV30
TGTGCCTGGAGTGAGATCTCCGGGACTAGGAATTTATACGAGCAGTACTTC
CAWSEISGTRNLYEQYF